This entry concerns a single T cell receptor (beta chain). Antigen unknown. Data came from immunoSEQ multiplex PCR; TCRdb stores just in-frame clones and leaves some out. The data hold over 200,000 clones, with almost 90% observed a single time. The record originates from a study of cytomegalovirus exposure and HLA in healthy donors. The study's findings and limits: Three of the chains that were CMV-associated were confirmed in vitro to be specific for CMV antigens.

The donors were part of the validation cohort of roughly 130 subjects. That cohort was separate from the first cohort, which comprised fewer than 800 subjects. This receptor was obtained from a woman in her late teens or twenties in good health and CMV-seronegative. The sequenced sample was PBMCs.

The CDR3: CASSDRTGINEKLFF. DNA of the CDR3: TGTGCCAGCAGTGACAGGACAGGGATTAATGAAAAACTGTTTTTT. The chain links TRBV28 to TRBJ1-4; 8 bases map to TRBD1. The V gene's germline CDR1 is MDHEN and CDR2 SYDVKM. The junction had 6 bases not matched to a gene; V was cut back by 5 bases and J by 4 bases. This CDR3 has 15 amino acids.